The present T cell receptor (beta chain) was sequenced within a study of tissue T cells after allogeneic stem cell transplantation. Overall study results and limits: Across patients, clones rarely overlapped, yet motif clusters were shared tissue-specifically. Which tissue TCRs were alloreactive or antigen-specific was not determined. Some clones might be persisting host cells.

Time point given: mouse harvest day 7 after allogeneic transplant. Tail vein injection delivered 10^7 T-cell-depleted bone marrow cells and 10^6 splenic CD5+ T cells. Of note for this clone: The antigen remains undetermined. Germline and genes: mouse. The read comes to an end 1 residue before the CDR3 does, leaving the germline J gene to fill in the end.

Repertoires were generated with immunoSEQ multiplex PCR, while TCRdb's copy carries only in-frame clones and drops some. The sample consists of about 6,600 clones, around 50% of them appearing once. Germline values: CDR1 KGHPV, CDR2 FQNQEV (reference sequence). V lost 2 bases and J lost 0, with 8 bases in between. This CDR3 is 15 amino acids long. The V call is TRBV26, the J call TRBJ1-3; TRBD1 might be the D (5 bases). The clonotype originates from a female BALB/c mouse given C57BL/6 T cells with graft-versus-host disease after an allogeneic hematopoietic cell transplant. The sample comprised lymph node tissue. CDR3: CASSLPGSSGNTLYF. The sequenced part of the CDR3 DNA is TGTGCCAGCAGTCTGCCAGGGTCTTCTGGAAATACGCTCTAT.